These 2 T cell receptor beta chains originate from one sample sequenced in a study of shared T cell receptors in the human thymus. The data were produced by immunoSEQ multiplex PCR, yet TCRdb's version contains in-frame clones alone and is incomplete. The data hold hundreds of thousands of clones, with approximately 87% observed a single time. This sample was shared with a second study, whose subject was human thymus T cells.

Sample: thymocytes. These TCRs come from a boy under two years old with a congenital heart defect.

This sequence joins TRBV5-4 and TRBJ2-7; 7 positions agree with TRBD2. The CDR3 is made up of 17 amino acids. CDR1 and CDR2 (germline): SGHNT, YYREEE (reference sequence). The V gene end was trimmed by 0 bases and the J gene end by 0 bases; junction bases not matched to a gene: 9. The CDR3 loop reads CASSLVQAGDVSYEQYF. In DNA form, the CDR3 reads TGTGCCAGCAGCTTGGTTCAGGCGGGGGACGTCTCCTACGAGCAGTACTTC.

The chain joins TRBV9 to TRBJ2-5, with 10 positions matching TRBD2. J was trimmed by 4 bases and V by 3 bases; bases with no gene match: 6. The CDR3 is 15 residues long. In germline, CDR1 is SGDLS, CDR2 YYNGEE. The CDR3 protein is CASSGLAGAGETQYF. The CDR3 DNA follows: TGTGCCAGCAGCGGTCTAGCGGGAGCCGGAGAGACCCAGTACTTC.